These 25 T cell receptor beta chains were all obtained from the same sample, sequenced in a study of blood T cell repertoires in COVID-19. Sequenced by immunoSEQ multiplex PCR; TCRdb stores in-frame clones only, minus some. The sample contains 200,000 to 250,000 clones, roughly 83% of which appear only once. Specimen: PBMCs or T cells enriched from blood (not recorded which). These receptors originate from a woman between 35 and 50 years old with acute COVID-19.

The count of this clone is one. This rearrangement joins TRBV10-1 to TRBJ2-7; D possibly uses TRBD1 or TRBD2 (5 bases each). Looked up from germline, CDR1 is WNHNN and CDR2 is SYGVQD (reference sequence). V gave up 7 bases and J gave up 9 bases, with 13 bases separating them. CDR3 length: 11 residues. The CDR3 sequence: CASTDSGVQYF. CDR3 bases: TGCGCCAGCACTGACAGCGGAGTGCAGTACTTC.

The V call is TRBV5-4, the J call TRBJ1-3; 8 bases are a match to TRBD1. The CDR3 consists of 14 residues. Germline V gene lookup returns CDR1 SGHNT and CDR2 YYREEE (reference sequence). The trim removed 0 bases at V and 4 bases at J, leaving 0 bases unmatched. The CDR3 is CASSLGDRGNTIYF. As DNA, the CDR3 is TGTGCCAGCAGCTTGGGGGACAGGGGAAACACCATATATTTT.

The chain combines TRBV5-1 with TRBJ2-2, with 7 bases lining up with TRBD2. Germline V gene lookup returns CDR1 SGHRS and CDR2 YFSETQ. The junction had 3 bases not matched to a gene; V was cut back by 1 base and J by 3 bases. This CDR3 is 15 amino acids long. CDR3 nucleotides: TGCGCCAGCAGCTTGCAGCGGGGTGACACCGGGGAGCTGTTTTTT. Protein product: CASSLQRGDTGELFF.

The V and J genes are TRBV5-1 and TRBJ1-5, with no clear D. CDR1 SGHRS and CDR2 YFSETQ come from the germline V gene. This CDR3 has 15 residues. Trimming removed 5 bases from V and 1 base from J, with 13 bases in between. The CDR3 DNA is TGCGCCAGCAGTCCCGGTGGTGTAAGCAATCAGCCCCAGCATTTT. As protein: CASSPGGVSNQPQHF. Variable domain in full (rest from reference TRBV5-1 and TRBJ1-5): KAGVTQTPRYLIKTRGQQVTLSCSPISGHRSVSWYQQTPGQGLQFLFEYFSETQRNKGNFPGRFSGRQFSNSRSEMNVSTLELGDSALYLCASSPGGVSNQPQHFGDGTRLSIL.

The chain couples TRBV11-1 to TRBJ2-1; 8 nucleotides line up with TRBD1. The V gene's germline CDR1 is SGHAT and CDR2 FQDESV (reference sequence). The CDR3 has 15 amino acids. Losses at the gene ends were 5 bases for V and 2 bases for J; bases not matched to a gene: 5. The CDR3 here is CASSVRQGTYNEQFF. CDR3 coding DNA: TGTGCCAGCAGCGTCCGACAGGGGACCTACAATGAGCAGTTCTTC.

V and J are TRBV4-3 and TRBJ1-2; D is unclear. Trimming shortened V by 0 bases and J by 2 bases, and 10 bases separated the two germline ends. The CDR3 sequence is 15 residues long. Germline CDR1 is LGHNA and CDR2 is YSLEER. The CDR3: CASSQDPGLNYGYTF. DNA of the CDR3: TGCGCCAGCAGCCAAGATCCGGGGTTGAACTATGGCTACACCTTC.

A few counts support this clone. CDR3 residues: CASSSEHRFEAFF. The CDR3 bases are TGTGCCAGCAGCTCCGAACACCGATTTGAAGCTTTCTTT. The chain uses TRBV7-2 and TRBJ1-1; no clear D. Germline V gene lookup returns CDR1 SGHTA and CDR2 FQGNSA. V gave up 4 bases and J gave up 7 bases, with 13 bases separating them. This CDR3 comprises 13 residues.

This chain uses TRBV11-2 with TRBJ2-1; 10 positions match TRBD1. Germline trimming cut 3 bases from V and 7 bases from J; bases unmatched to any gene: 15. CDR3 length: 18 amino acids. Germline V gives CDR1 SGHAT, CDR2 FQNNGV. CDR3 sequence reads: CASSFGIPLGTGENEQFF. CDR3 DNA: TGTGCCAGCAGCTTTGGAATACCCCTCGGGACAGGGGAGAATGAGCAGTTCTTC.

The count of this clone is one. In DNA form, the CDR3 reads TGTGCCTGGAGTTCTAATACAGGGGTAGGCTACGAGCAGTACTTC. As protein: CAWSSNTGVGYEQYF. V gene TRBV30 combines with J gene TRBJ2-7; 7 bases agree with TRBD1. Germline V CDR1 and CDR2: GTSNPN, SVGIG (reference sequence). Losses at the gene ends were 2 bases for V and 3 bases for J; bases not matched to a gene: 10. The CDR3 is 15 residues long.

In its sample, this clone was seen a few times. This sequence joins TRBV2 and TRBJ2-1, with a weak D call TRBD2 (5 bases). With 5 bases removed from V and 2 bases from J, the gap between germline ends came to 7 bases. The CDR3 consists of 13 residues. Germline V gene lookup returns CDR1 SNHLY and CDR2 FYNNEI. The CDR3 DNA is TGTGCCAGCAGTACGACTACCTACAATGAGCAGTTCTTC. Its translation is CASSTTTYNEQFF.

The V gene is TRBV7-8, the J gene TRBJ2-2; D unclear. The CDR3 has 15 residues. The ends were cut back, 5 bases at V and 3 bases at J, with 13 bases in the middle. Germline CDR1 reads SGHVS; CDR2 reads FQNEAQ. The CDR3 DNA follows: TGTGCCAGCAGCAGCGTGAAATCCTACACCGGGGAGCTGTTTTTT. It specifies CASSSVKSYTGELFF.

For the CDR3, the DNA is TGTGCCAGCAGTTACCTCCAGGGGGCCCCCTATGGCTACACCTTC. Its protein is CASSYLQGAPYGYTF. The V and J genes are TRBV6-6 and TRBJ1-2, with 8 nucleotides matching TRBD1. CDR1 is MNHNY, CDR2 SVGAGI, per germline (reference sequence). Trimming at V came to 2 bases and at J to 4 bases, leaving 6 bases not matched to a gene. The CDR3 loop spans 15 amino acids.

This sequence joins TRBV7-8 and TRBJ2-1; 14 bases are shared with TRBD2. The germline gives CDR1 SGHVS, CDR2 FQNEAQ. This CDR3 spans 15 amino acids. V lost 8 bases to trimming and J lost 6 bases; unmatched junction nucleotides: 6. The CDR3 loop is CASGRGLAGGNEQFF. CDR3 coding DNA: TGTGCCAGCGGGAGAGGACTAGCGGGAGGCAATGAGCAGTTCTTC.

The rearrangement links TRBV6-1 to TRBJ2-3; D gene ambiguous. Trimming pared 2 bases from V and 3 bases from J, leaving 6 bases between. The CDR3 has 13 amino acids. Germline V gene sequence: CDR1 MNHNS, CDR2 SASEGT. CDR3 sequence (DNA): TGTGCCAGCAGTGAATTTACTACAGATACGCAGTATTTT. Protein sequence: CASSEFTTDTQYF.

This chain links TRBV11-2 with TRBJ2-2, with D perhaps matching TRBD2 (6 bases). The V and J ends lost 5 bases and 2 bases respectively, with 9 bases between them. The CDR3 runs to 14 residues. Germline assignment: CDR1 SGHAT and CDR2 FQNNGV. The CDR3 is CASSRTINTGELFF. CDR3 DNA sequence: TGTGCCAGCAGCCGGACTATAAACACCGGGGAGCTGTTTTTT. The variable domain in full, with the rest retrieved from reference TRBV11-2 and TRBJ2-2, is EAGVAQSPRYKIIEKRQSVAFWCNPISGHATLYWYQQILGQGPKLLIQFQNNGVVDDSQLPKDRFSAERLKGVDSTLKIQPAKLEDSAVYLCASSRTINTGELFFGEGSRLTVL.

The chain joins TRBV12-3 or TRBV12-4 to TRBJ2-2; a weak D match, TRBD2 (6 bases). The CDR3 is 13 residues long. Trimming took 8 bases from V and 6 from J, leaving 13 bases between them. The CDR3 region has the DNA TGTGCCAGCCGTCCGGGGGTCTCCGGGGAGCTGTTTTTT. Amino acid sequence: CASRPGVSGELFF.

The chain is built from TRBV5-1 and TRBJ1-6; 7 bases agree with TRBD1. V shed 3 bases, J shed 7 bases, and the junction held 7 bases outside the gene matches. There are 15 residues in the CDR3. Germline values: CDR1 SGHRS, CDR2 YFSETQ. CDR3 protein: CASSSWDSVNSPLHF. The CDR3 coding sequence is TGCGCCAGCAGCTCGTGGGACAGTGTCAATTCACCCCTCCACTTT.

V is TRBV11-2 and J is TRBJ1-1; the D is unclear. Germline loops: CDR1 SGHAT, CDR2 FQNNGV. V was shortened by 1 base and J by 4 bases, with 7 bases between the two germline ends. This CDR3 region has 13 residues. CDR3 residues: CASSLGHLTEAFF. CDR3 nucleotides: TGTGCCAGCAGCTTAGGGCACCTCACTGAAGCTTTCTTT.

This clone was recorded a few times. The chain employs TRBV6-5 and TRBJ2-5, with TRBD1 matching over 7 bases. V lost 6 bases to trimming and J lost 4 bases; unmatched junction nucleotides: 5. There are 13 residues in the CDR3. Germline CDR1 is MNHEY and CDR2 is SVGAGI. CDR3 residues: CASSLGGSETQYF. CDR3 nucleotides: TGTGCCAGCAGCCTAGGGGGCTCAGAGACCCAGTACTTC.

V is TRBV7-2 and J is TRBJ1-2, with TRBD1 matching over 8 bases. V trimming: 2 bases; J trimming: 6 bases; junction bases outside the gene matches: 5. Germline values: CDR1 SGHTA, CDR2 FQGNSA. CDR3 size: 14 residues. The CDR3 DNA sequence: TGTGCCAGCAGCTTATGGACAGGGAACGATGGCTACACCTTC. Translating gives CASSLWTGNDGYTF.

This clone was detected many times. The chain combines TRBV2 with TRBJ1-2; weak D call: TRBD1 (6 bases). The CDR3 length is 14 residues. CDR1 SNHLY and CDR2 FYNNEI come from the germline V gene. Trimming took off 5 bases at V and 7 bases at J, with 17 bases between the two ends. CDR3 bases: TGTGCCAGCAGTCTAAATCAGGGGAGTTTTGGCTACACCTTC. This codes for CASSLNQGSFGYTF.

This chain links TRBV5-4 with TRBJ2-4; D is ambiguous. In germline, CDR1 is SGHNT, CDR2 YYREEE (reference sequence). There are 14 residues in the CDR3. Trimming pared 0 bases from V and 0 bases from J, leaving 4 bases between. The CDR3 sequence: CASSLEQAKNIQYF. CDR3 coding DNA: TGTGCCAGCAGCTTGGAGCAAGCCAAAAACATTCAGTACTTC.

The CDR3 DNA reads TGTGCCAGCAGTCCGGAGAGACCAAAGTCAGCTAACTATGGCTACACCTTC. It translates to CASSPERPKSANYGYTF. This chain uses TRBV2 with TRBJ1-2; D unresolved. Trimming removed 5 bases from V and 0 bases from J, with 19 bases in between. The CDR3 is 17 residues long. Germline-derived CDR1 and CDR2 are SNHLY and FYNNEI.

The chain joins TRBV29-1 to TRBJ1-2, with 9 bases lining up with TRBD1. Looked up from germline, CDR1 is SQVTM and CDR2 is ANQGSEA. The CDR3 contains 16 residues. V was pared by 4 bases and J by 4 bases, with 13 bases of the junction left unmatched. Written as DNA, the CDR3 is TGCAGCGTTGTGGGAACTCGACAGGGGGACTTCTATGGCTACACCTTC. Translation gives CSVVGTRQGDFYGYTF.

The table lists this clone with a count of one. The chain couples TRBV21-1 to TRBJ2-7; TRBD2, the table's D call, was not compared with the DNA. TRBV21-1 is deemed a pseudogene. The CDR3 is made up of 16 amino acids. CDR3 loop: CASSKYISAGEREQYF. CDR3 sequence (DNA): TGTGCCAGCAGCAAATATATATCGGCGGGAGAGCGCGAGCAGTACTTC.